The clone carrying this TCR beta chain is a singleton in its sample. The sample is drawn from a study of T cell changes during pregnancy in multiple sclerosis. Germline loops: CDR1 SGHTA, CDR2 FQGNSA. The CDR3 is 11 residues long. V dropped 5 bases and J dropped 5 bases, with 7 bases sitting between them. TCRdb's table, derived via immunoSEQ multiplex PCR, lists solely in-frame clones and lacks some. The table has about 43,000 clones, approximately 91% seen once. Sequencing was performed on PBMCs (not recorded whether the cells were cultured). This clonotype was obtained from a female donor with multiple sclerosis, enrolled in a pregnancy study. The gene calls are TRBV7-2 and TRBJ2-7; no clear D. The CDR3 DNA is TGTGCCAGCAGCCGGTGGGACGAGCAGTACTTC. Amino acids: CASSRWDEQYF.